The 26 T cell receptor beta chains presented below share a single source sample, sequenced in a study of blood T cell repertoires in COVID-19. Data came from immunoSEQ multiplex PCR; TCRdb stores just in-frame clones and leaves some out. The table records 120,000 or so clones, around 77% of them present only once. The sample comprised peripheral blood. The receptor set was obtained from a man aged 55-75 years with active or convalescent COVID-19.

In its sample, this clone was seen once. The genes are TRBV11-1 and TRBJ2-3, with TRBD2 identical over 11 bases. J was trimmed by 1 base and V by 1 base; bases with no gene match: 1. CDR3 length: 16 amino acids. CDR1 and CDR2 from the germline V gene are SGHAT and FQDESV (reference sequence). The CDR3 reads CASSLGSGRGTDTQYF. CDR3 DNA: TGTGCCAGCAGCTTAGGTAGCGGGAGGGGCACAGATACGCAGTATTTT. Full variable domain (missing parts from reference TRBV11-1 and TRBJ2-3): EAEVAQSPRYKITEKSQAVAFWCDPISGHATLYWYRQILGQGPELLVQFQDESVVDDSQLPKDRFSAERLKGVDSTLKIQPAELGDSAMYLCASSLGSGRGTDTQYFGPGTRLTVL.

The chain's CDR3 is CASSLDGTGEGNEQFF. The DNA of the CDR3 is TGCGCCAGCAGCTTGGACGGGACAGGGGAAGGCAATGAGCAGTTCTTC. The chain combines TRBV5-1 with TRBJ2-1; TRBD1 matches at 10 bases. Germline CDR1 reads SGHRS; CDR2 reads YFSETQ. The CDR3 consists of 16 residues. With V trimmed by 0 bases and J by 6 bases, 6 bases remained unmatched.

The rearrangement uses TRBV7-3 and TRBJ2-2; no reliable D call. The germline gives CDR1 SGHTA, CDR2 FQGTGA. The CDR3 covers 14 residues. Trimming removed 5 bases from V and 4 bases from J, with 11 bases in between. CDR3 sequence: CASSLPGFTGELFF. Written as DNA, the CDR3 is TGTGCCAGCAGCCTCCCCGGGTTCACCGGGGAGCTGTTTTTT.

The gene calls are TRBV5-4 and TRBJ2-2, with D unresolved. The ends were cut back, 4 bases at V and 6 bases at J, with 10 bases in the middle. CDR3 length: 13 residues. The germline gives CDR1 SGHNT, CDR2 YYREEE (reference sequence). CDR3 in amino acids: CASSGEVAGELFF. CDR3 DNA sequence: TGTGCCAGCAGCGGAGAGGTAGCCGGGGAGCTGTTTTTT.

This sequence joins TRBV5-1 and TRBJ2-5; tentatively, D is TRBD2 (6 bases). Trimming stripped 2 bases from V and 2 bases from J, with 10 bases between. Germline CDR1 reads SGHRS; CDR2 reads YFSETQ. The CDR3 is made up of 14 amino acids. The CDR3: CASSFGDSQETQYF. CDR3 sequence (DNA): TGCGCCAGCAGCTTCGGGGACTCACAAGAGACCCAGTACTTC.

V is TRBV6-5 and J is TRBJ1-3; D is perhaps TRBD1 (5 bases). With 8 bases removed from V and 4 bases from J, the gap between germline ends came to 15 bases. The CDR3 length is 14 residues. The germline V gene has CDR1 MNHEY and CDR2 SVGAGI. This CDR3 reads CASGGTRAGNTIYF. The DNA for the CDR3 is TGTGCCAGCGGGGGGACCAGGGCCGGAAACACCATATATTTT.

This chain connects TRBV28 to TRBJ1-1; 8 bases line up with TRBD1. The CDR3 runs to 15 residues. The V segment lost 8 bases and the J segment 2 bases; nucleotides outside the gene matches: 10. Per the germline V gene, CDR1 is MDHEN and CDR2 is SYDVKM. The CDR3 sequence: CASDGTGQSNTEAFF. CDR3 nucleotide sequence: TGTGCCAGCGATGGGACAGGACAATCAAACACTGAAGCTTTCTTT.

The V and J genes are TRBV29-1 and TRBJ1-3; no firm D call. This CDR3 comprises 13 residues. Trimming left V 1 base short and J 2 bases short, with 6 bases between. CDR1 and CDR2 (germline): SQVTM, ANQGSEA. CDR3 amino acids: CSVEGQTGNTIYF. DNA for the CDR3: TGCAGCGTTGAAGGGCAGACTGGAAACACCATATATTTT. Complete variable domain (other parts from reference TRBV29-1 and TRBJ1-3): SAVISQKPSRDICQRGTSLTIQCQVDSQVTMMFWYRQQPGQSLTLIATANQGSEATYESGFVIDKFPISRPNLTFSTLTVSNMSPEDSSIYLCSVEGQTGNTIYFGEGSWLTVV.

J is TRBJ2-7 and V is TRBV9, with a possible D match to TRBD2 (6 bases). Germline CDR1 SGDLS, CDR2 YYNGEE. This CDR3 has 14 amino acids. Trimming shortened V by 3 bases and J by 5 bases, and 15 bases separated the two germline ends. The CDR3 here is CASSGRETPDEQYF. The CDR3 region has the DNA TGTGCCAGCAGCGGACGGGAGACCCCTGACGAGCAGTACTTC.

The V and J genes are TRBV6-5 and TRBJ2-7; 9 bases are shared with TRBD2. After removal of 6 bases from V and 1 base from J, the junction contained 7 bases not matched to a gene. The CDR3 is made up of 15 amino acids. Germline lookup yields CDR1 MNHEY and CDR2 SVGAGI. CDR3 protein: CASSTTSGNSYEQYF. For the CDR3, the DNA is TGTGCCAGCAGCACGACTAGCGGCAATTCCTACGAGCAGTACTTC.

CDR3 amino acids: CASSLGLAGGAGELFF. CDR3 in DNA: TGTGCCAGCAGCCTAGGACTAGCGGGAGGCGCCGGGGAGCTGTTTTTT. The rearrangement links TRBV3-1 (or the pseudogene TRBV3-2) to TRBJ2-2; TRBD2 agrees at 14 bases. CDR1 and CDR2 (germline): LGHDT, YNNKEL (reference sequence). The length of the CDR3 is 16 residues. V shed 4 bases, J shed 6 bases, and the junction held 4 bases outside the gene matches.

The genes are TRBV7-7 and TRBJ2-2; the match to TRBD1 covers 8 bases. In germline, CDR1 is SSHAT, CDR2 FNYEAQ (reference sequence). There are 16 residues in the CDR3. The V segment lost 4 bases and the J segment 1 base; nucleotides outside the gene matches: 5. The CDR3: CASSSGGARNTGELFF. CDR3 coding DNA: TGTGCCAGCAGCTCAGGGGGCGCGAGGAACACCGGGGAGCTGTTTTTT. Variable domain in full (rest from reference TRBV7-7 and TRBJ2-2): GAGVSQSPRYKVTKRGQDVTLRCDPISSHATLYWYQQALGQGPEFLTYFNYEAQPDKSGLPSDRFSAERPEGSISTLTIQRTEQRDSAMYRCASSSGGARNTGELFFGEGSRLTVL.

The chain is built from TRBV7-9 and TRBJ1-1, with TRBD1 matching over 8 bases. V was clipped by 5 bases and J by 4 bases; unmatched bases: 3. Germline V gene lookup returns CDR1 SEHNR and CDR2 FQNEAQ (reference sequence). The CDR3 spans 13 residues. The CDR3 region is CASSPTGGTEAFF. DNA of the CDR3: TGTGCCAGCAGCCCCACAGGGGGCACTGAAGCTTTCTTT.

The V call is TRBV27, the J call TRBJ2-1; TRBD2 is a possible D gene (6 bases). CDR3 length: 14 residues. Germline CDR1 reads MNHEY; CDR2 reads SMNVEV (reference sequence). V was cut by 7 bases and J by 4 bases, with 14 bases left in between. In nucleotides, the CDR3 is TGTGCCAGCAAATTGGGGCGGGAATACAATGAGCAGTTCTTC. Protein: CASKLGREYNEQFF.

CDR3 bases: TGTGCCAGCAGTTTCGGGACCTACGAGCAGTACTTC. Translation: CASSFGTYEQYF. The chain couples TRBV28 to TRBJ2-7; TRBD2 is a possible D gene (5 bases). Between the trimmed V and J ends, which lost 3 bases and 2 bases, there was a span of 5 bases. Germline values: CDR1 MDHEN, CDR2 SYDVKM. This CDR3 has 12 residues.

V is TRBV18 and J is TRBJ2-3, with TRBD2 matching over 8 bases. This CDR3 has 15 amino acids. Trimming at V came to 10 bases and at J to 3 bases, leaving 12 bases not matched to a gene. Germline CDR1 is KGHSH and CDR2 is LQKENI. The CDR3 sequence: CATLTRASGTDTQYF. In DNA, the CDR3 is TGTGCCACCCTTACGAGGGCTAGCGGGACAGATACGCAGTATTTT.

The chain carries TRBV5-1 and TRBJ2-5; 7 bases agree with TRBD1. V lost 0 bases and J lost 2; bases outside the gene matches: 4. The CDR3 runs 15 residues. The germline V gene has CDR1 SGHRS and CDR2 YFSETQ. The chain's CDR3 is CASSLEGRGQETQYF. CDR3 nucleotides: TGCGCCAGCAGCTTGGAAGGCAGGGGGCAAGAGACCCAGTACTTC.

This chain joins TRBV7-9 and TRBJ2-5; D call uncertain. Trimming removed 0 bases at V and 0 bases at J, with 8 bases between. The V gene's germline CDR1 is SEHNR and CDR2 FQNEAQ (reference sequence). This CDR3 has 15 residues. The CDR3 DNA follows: TGTGCCAGCAGCTTAGCGGCCGACTACCAAGAGACCCAGTACTTC. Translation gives CASSLAADYQETQYF.

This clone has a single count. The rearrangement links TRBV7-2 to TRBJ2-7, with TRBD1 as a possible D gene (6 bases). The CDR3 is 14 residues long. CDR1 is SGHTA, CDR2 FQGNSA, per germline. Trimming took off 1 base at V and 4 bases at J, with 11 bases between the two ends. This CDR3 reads CASSLGGQGYEQYF. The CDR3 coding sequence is TGTGCCAGCAGCTTAGGGGGACAAGGTTACGAGCAGTACTTC.

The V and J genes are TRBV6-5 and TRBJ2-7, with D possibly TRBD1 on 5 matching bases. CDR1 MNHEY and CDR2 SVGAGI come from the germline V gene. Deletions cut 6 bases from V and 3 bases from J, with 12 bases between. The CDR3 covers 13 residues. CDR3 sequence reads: CASSPGNNYEQYF. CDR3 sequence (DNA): TGTGCCAGCAGCCCAGGGAATAACTACGAGCAGTACTTC.

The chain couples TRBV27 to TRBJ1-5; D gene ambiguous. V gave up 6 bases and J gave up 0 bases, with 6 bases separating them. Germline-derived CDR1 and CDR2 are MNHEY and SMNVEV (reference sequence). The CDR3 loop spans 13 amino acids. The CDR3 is CASRLYSNQPQHF. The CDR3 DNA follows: TGTGCCAGCAGACTGTATAGCAATCAGCCCCAGCATTTT.

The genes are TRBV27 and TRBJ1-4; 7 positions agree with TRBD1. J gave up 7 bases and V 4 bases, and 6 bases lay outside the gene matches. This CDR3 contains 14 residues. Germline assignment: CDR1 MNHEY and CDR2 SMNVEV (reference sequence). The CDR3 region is CASSSPGTAEKLFF. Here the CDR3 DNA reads TGTGCCAGCAGTTCACCCGGGACAGCTGAAAAACTGTTTTTT.

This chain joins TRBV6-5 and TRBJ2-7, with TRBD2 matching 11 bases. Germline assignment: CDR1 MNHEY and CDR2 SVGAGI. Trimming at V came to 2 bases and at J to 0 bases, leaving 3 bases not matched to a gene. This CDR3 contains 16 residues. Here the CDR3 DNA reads TGTGCCAGCAGTTACGGTACTAGCGGGAGCTCCTACGAGCAGTACTTC. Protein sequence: CASSYGTSGSSYEQYF.

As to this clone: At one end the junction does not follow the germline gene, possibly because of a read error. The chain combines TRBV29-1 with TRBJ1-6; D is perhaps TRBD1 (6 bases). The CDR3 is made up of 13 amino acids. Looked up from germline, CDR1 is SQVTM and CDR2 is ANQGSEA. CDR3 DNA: TGCAGCGTTGGGGGGCAGCCAAATTCACCCCCCCACTTT. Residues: CSVGGQPNSPPHF.

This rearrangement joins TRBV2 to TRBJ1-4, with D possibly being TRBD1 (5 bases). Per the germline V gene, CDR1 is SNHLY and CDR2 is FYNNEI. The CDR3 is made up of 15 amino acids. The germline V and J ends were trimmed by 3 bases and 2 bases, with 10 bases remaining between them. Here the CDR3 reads CASSDIGVTNEKLFF. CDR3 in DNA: TGTGCCAGCAGTGATATAGGGGTGACTAATGAAAAACTGTTTTTT.

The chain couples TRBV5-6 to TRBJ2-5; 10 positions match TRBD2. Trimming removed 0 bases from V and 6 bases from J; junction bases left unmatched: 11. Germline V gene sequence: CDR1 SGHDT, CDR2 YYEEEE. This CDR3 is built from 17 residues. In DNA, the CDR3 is TGTGCCAGCAGCTTGGCGCCTAGCGGGAGTAGAGCAAAGACCCAGTACTTC. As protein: CASSLAPSGSRAKTQYF.